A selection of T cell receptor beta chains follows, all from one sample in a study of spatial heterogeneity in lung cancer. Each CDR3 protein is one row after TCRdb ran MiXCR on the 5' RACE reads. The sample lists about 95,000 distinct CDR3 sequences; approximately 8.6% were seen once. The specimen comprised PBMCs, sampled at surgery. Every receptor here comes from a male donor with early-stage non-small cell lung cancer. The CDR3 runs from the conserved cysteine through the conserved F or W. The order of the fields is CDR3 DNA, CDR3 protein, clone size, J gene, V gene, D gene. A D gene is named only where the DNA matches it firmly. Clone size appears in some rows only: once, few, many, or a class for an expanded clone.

TGCAGTATCCCCCGGGCCCCGAGCTACGAGCAGTACTTC,CSIPRAPSYEQYF,many,TRBJ2-7,TRBV20-1,NA
TGCAGTGCTGGGCAGGGGGCTCAAGAGACCCAGTACTTC,CSAGQGAQETQYF,few,TRBJ2-5,TRBV20-1,TRBD1
TGTGCCAGCAGCGGATCAGAGACCCAGTACTTC,CASSGSETQYF,many,TRBJ2-5,TRBV7-2,NA
TGTGCCAGCAGCAAACCAAGCGAACCGGGCGAGCAGTACTTC,CASSKPSEPGEQYF,NA,TRBJ2-7,TRBV9,NA
TGTGCCAGCAGGGAAACGGGGACAGCCGGCTACACCTTC,CASRETGTAGYTF,few,TRBJ1-2,TRBV28,TRBD1
TGTGCCACCAGTGACACGGGGAATCAGCCCCAGCATTTT,CATSDTGNQPQHF,NA,TRBJ1-5,TRBV24-1,NA
TGTGCCAGCAGTGAACAGGGGGAGCTGTTTTTT,CASSEQGELFF,NA,TRBJ2-2,TRBV2,NA
TGCAGCGCGGCAGAGAACTATGGCTACACCTTC,CSAAENYGYTF,few,TRBJ1-2,TRBV29-1,NA
TGTGCCAGTACGCCACAGGGGTCGGTTTGGGGCAATCAGCCCCAGCATTTT,CASTPQGSVWGNQPQHF,NA,TRBJ1-5,TRBV19,TRBD1
TGCAGTGCTAGAGATCCCGGACTAGCGGGAGGGGGCACAGATACGCAGTATTTT,CSARDPGLAGGGTDTQYF,few,TRBJ2-3,TRBV20-1,TRBD2
TGCAGTGCTAGAGAGGTGGTTCCCTACGAGCAGTACTTC,CSAREVVPYEQYF,many,TRBJ2-7,TRBV20-1,NA
TGCAGTGCTAGAGTTCAGTTAGATTCACTCTTC,CSARVQLDSLF,many,TRBJ2-1,TRBV20-1,NA
TGCGCCAGCAAACCTCCTACGGGACAGGGTCCCGGGGAGACCCAGTACTTC,CASKPPTGQGPGETQYF,NA,TRBJ2-5,TRBV5-1,TRBD1
TGCAGTGCTAGAGGGCCCCGGGACTTGATAGAGACCCAGTACTTC,CSARGPRDLIETQYF,NA,TRBJ2-5,TRBV20-1,NA
TGTGCCACCAGCAGAGTCCTGTTCCAAGAGACCCAGTACTTC,CATSRVLFQETQYF,few,TRBJ2-5,TRBV15,NA
TGCGCCAGCAGCTCGAACCGGCGGGGGACTGAAGCTTTCTTT,CASSSNRRGTEAFF,few,TRBJ1-1,TRBV5-1,NA
TGTGCCAGCAGCCTACTCCGTACGACAGGGGTCGGTTACGAGCAGTACTTC,CASSLLRTTGVGYEQYF,many,TRBJ2-7,TRBV6-5,TRBD1
TGTGCCAGCAGCCCCCACAGCAGCACTGAAGCTTTCTTT,CASSPHSSTEAFF,many,TRBJ1-1,TRBV7-2,NA
TGTGCCAGTAGTATAGTCGACCAACGGGGGGATGAGCAGTTCTTC,CASSIVDQRGDEQFF,few,TRBJ2-1,TRBV19,TRBD2
TGTGCCAGCAGCCTAGGACAGGGGACTACTTTCTTT,CASSLGQGTTFF,many,TRBJ1-1,TRBV6-6,TRBD1
TGTGCCACCCAGGGACTAGCGGGAATTGGGTCCTACAATGAGCAGTTCTTC,CATQGLAGIGSYNEQFF,few,TRBJ2-1,TRBV24-1,TRBD2
TGTGCCAGCAGCCCGGTGGGGGGCGCCTCGAACACTGAAGCTTTCTTT,CASSPVGGASNTEAFF,NA,TRBJ1-1,TRBV5-4,NA
TGTGCCAGTAGTACGGGGACAGCCCAATCTTATGGCTACACCTTC,CASSTGTAQSYGYTF,NA,TRBJ1-2,TRBV19,TRBD1
TGCGCCAGCAGTTTACCCGCCGAGGAGACCCAGTACTTC,CASSLPAEETQYF,NA,TRBJ2-5,TRBV5-1,NA
TGTGCCAGCAGCTTTACACCAGACACCGGGGAGCTGTTTTTT,CASSFTPDTGELFF,many,TRBJ2-2,TRBV7-7,NA
TGCAGCTCCCTAGGAGGAACGAACACTGAAGCTTTCTTT,CSSLGGTNTEAFF,many,TRBJ1-1,TRBV29-1,NA
TGTGCCAGCAGAGATACGGGACGTTACAATGAGCAGTTCTTC,CASRDTGRYNEQFF,NA,TRBJ2-1,TRBV6-1,NA
TGTGCCAGCATCCCGGGACTAGCGGGGGGGTATAGCACAGATACGCAGTATTTT,CASIPGLAGGYSTDTQYF,NA,TRBJ2-3,TRBV7-2,TRBD2
TGTGCCAGCAGTGGAGGGGGGGATCAGCCCCAGCATTTT,CASSGGGDQPQHF,few,TRBJ1-5,TRBV2,NA
TGTGCCAGCAGCTTAGATTCCGTGAGGGCCAACGTCCTGACTTTC,CASSLDSVRANVLTF,many,TRBJ2-6,TRBV11-2,NA
TGTGCCAGCAGCACCGGACAGCCCTCTGGGGCCAACGTCCTGACTTTC,CASSTGQPSGANVLTF,few,TRBJ2-6,TRBV5-4,NA
TGTGCCAGCAGGGAAGGGCTCTCTGGGGCCAACGTCCTGACTTTC,CASREGLSGANVLTF,NA,TRBJ2-6,TRBV12-3/TRBV12-4,NA
TGTGCCAGCAGTGTCATAACAGGGGCTGGTGAAGGCTACACCTTC,CASSVITGAGEGYTF,NA,TRBJ1-2,TRBV2,TRBD1
TGTGCCAGCAGCTATGGACAGGGGGAGACCCAGTACTTC,CASSYGQGETQYF,many,TRBJ2-5,TRBV11-2,TRBD1
TGTGCCAGCAGCGTAATCCCTAGCGGGGTGGACACAGATACGCAGTATTTT,CASSVIPSGVDTDTQYF,many,TRBJ2-3,TRBV9,TRBD2
TGCAGTGCTCCCCCTCGGGGGGGGCCCAGAGAGACCCAGTACTTC,CSAPPRGGPRETQYF,few,TRBJ2-5,TRBV20-1,TRBD2
TGTGCCAGCAGCTTGGGTAGCTGGAGGTATACCTACAATGAGCAGTTCTTC,CASSLGSWRYTYNEQFF,many,TRBJ2-1,TRBV7-8,NA
TGTGCCAGCAGCTCGACTAGTAGCACAGATACGCAGTATTTT,CASSSTSSTDTQYF,NA,TRBJ2-3,TRBV5-6,NA
TGTGCCAGCAGCAAGAGGACAGGGGGAACGTTTGAGCAGTTCTTC,CASSKRTGGTFEQFF,NA,TRBJ2-1,TRBV21-1,NA
TGTGCCAGCAGCTTCCGCAGAGGTCTGAACACTGAAGCTTTCTTT,CASSFRRGLNTEAFF,NA,TRBJ1-1,TRBV7-9,NA
TGTGCCAGCAGCAGTGGGACAGGGGTGTGGAATGAGCAGTTCTTC,CASSSGTGVWNEQFF,few,TRBJ2-1,TRBV5-4,TRBD1
TGTGCCAGCAGTTTGGAGGGAAAACAGTACTTC,CASSLEGKQYF,few,TRBJ2-4,TRBV12-3/TRBV12-4,NA
TGCAGTGCTGGGGACAGGATTAATCAGCCCCAGCATTTT,CSAGDRINQPQHF,few,TRBJ1-5,TRBV20-1,TRBD1
TGTGCCAGCAGCGTAGCAGGGGTCAATCAGCCCCAGCATTTT,CASSVAGVNQPQHF,many,TRBJ1-5,TRBV9,NA
TGTGCCAGCAGCGGACAGGGATATGGCTACACCTTC,CASSGQGYGYTF,many,TRBJ1-2,TRBV27,TRBD1
TGTGCCAGCAGCTTAACAGGGCCAGATACGCAGTATTTT,CASSLTGPDTQYF,few,TRBJ2-3,TRBV7-3,NA
TGTGCCAGCAGGCCCACAGGGGGCCCTGGGGCCAACGTCCTGACTTTC,CASRPTGGPGANVLTF,many,TRBJ2-6,TRBV2,TRBD1
TGTGCAACCCCTAACTATGGCTACACCTTC,CATPNYGYTF,many,TRBJ1-2,TRBV28,NA
TGCAGCGCAGGGACAGGAGGACAGCCCCAGCATTTT,CSAGTGGQPQHF,many,TRBJ1-5,TRBV29-1,TRBD1
TGTGCCAGCAGCGTAGACCCTAGCGGGCCGTACGAGCAGTACTTC,CASSVDPSGPYEQYF,once,TRBJ2-7,TRBV9,TRBD2
TGTGCCAGCAGTGCGGGGATCCAACCCCAGTACTTC,CASSAGIQPQYF,NA,TRBJ2-7,TRBV6-6,NA
TGTGCCAGCAGCGTGCGGGACAGATACAATGAGCAGTTCTTC,CASSVRDRYNEQFF,NA,TRBJ2-1,TRBV4-2,NA
TGTGCCAGCAGCTCCCTAGCGGGAGGGCGACAAGAGACCCAGTACTTC,CASSSLAGGRQETQYF,few,TRBJ2-5,TRBV7-9,TRBD2